This T cell receptor beta chain was obtained from a study of T cell repertoires in cytomegalovirus infection. In this sample, this clonotype turned up a few times. Antigen specificity is unknown. Points from the study as a whole: HLA-C-restricted CMV clonotypes gave the most frequent clonotype in two of eight donors.

Via MiXCR, TCRdb re-called the reads, giving one row per CDR3 protein. The sample has around 900,000 distinct CDR3 sequences, approximately 33% seen once. Trimming removed 6 bases at V and 7 bases at J, with 21 bases between. This CDR3 has 15 amino acids. This rearrangement joins TRBV12-3 or TRBV12-4 to TRBJ1-2, with a weak D call TRBD1 (6 bases). This receptor was obtained from a human donor in good health (CMV status not recorded). Some clones in this sample may be carry-over from other donors' samples. Sequenced here: cultured CD8+ T cells from PBMCs, sampled from culture after CMV antigen stimulation. The CDR3 nucleotides are TGTGCCAGCAGCCCTCGGGGGGGGCCACGCGGTGGCTACACCTTC. Protein: CASSPRGGPRGGYTF.